This TCR beta chain was identified during a study of early stage breast cancer tumors. Looking at the study overall: Of 15 to 20 invasive breast tumors, twelve were hormone receptor-positive, HER2-negative. Study outcomes and limitations: Commonly generated sequences made up most enriched TCRB sequences shared between patients.

Each sample had two DNA replicates, 0.5 ug blood or around 1.5 ug tissue. Sequencing was performed with immunoSEQ multiplex PCR; in TCRdb, only in-frame clones are kept and a portion is missing. Of 25,000 to 30,000 clones in the sample, 55% to 75% were seen once. Note on this clone: Its antigen is as yet unknown.

After removal of 4 bases from V and 3 bases from J, the junction contained 1 base not matched to a gene. CDR3 length: 14 residues. Per the germline V gene, CDR1 is MNHNS and CDR2 is SASEGT. The chain uses TRBV6-1 and TRBJ1-1, with 11 positions matching TRBD1. This TCR came from a person in their fifties with breast cancer. Sequencing input: blood. The CDR3 DNA is TGTGCCAGCAGTGGGACAGGGGGCCACACTGAAGCTTTCTTT. Translating it yields CASSGTGGHTEAFF.